The rows below give T cell receptor beta chains drawn from one sample of a study of shared clonotypes between healthy human individuals. Profiling relied on immunoSEQ multiplex PCR, and the TCRdb table lists in-frame clones only, not all of them. The sample lists about 1.5 million clones, approximately 98% occurring once. The sequencing sample was made of naive CD4+ T cells sorted from blood. These receptor sequences come from a man between 25 and 39 years old in good health. CDR3s include the opening cysteine and the closing phenylalanine or tryptophan. The D gene is left open where the match is weak. Size is stated for part of the rows, as once, few or many counts, or as a class when the clone is expanded.

V gene	D gene	CDR3 length	J gene	clone size	CDR3 DNA	CDR3 protein
TRBV11-2	.	13	TRBJ2-7	.	TGTGCCAGCAGCCCCCGGACTGTCTCCGAGCAGTACTTC	CASSPRTVSEQYF
TRBV18	.	17	TRBJ1-1	.	TGTGCCAGCTCACCTCTTGACTCCCTTATGGGGAACACTGAAGCTTTCTTT	CASSPLDSLMGNTEAFF
TRBV30	.	16	TRBJ2-5	.	TGTGCCTGGAGTGTATGGGGCGGAGACTACCAAGAGACCCAGTACTTC	CAWSVWGGDYQETQYF
TRBV11-1	.	10	TRBJ2-7	.	TGTGCCAGCAGCGGGGGGAAGCAGTACTTC	CASSGGKQYF
TRBV28	.	17	TRBJ2-2	.	TGTGCCAGCAGTTTACCTCAGACATCGCGAGTCACCGGGGAGCTGTTTTTT	CASSLPQTSRVTGELFF
TRBV9	TRBD1	14	TRBJ2-7	.	TGTGCCAGCAGCGCGCAGGGGGTCGGCTACGAGCAGTACTTC	CASSAQGVGYEQYF
TRBV27	.	14	TRBJ2-6	.	TGTGCCAGCAGTACCCGGGCTGGGGCCAACGTCCTGACTTTC	CASSTRAGANVLTF
TRBV19	.	15	TRBJ1-1	.	TGTGCCAGTAGTTCCACAGGGATAATGAACACTGAAGCTTTCTTT	CASSSTGIMNTEAFF
TRBV18	TRBD2	15	TRBJ2-3	.	TGTGCCAGCTCTTCCAGCGGGGTCTACACAGATACGCAGTATTTT	CASSSSGVYTDTQYF
TRBV5-4	.	16	TRBJ2-3	.	TGTGCCAGCAGCTCCCATAAGGGGGAGTTTGCAGATACGCAGTATTTT	CASSSHKGEFADTQYF
TRBV2	TRBD1	12	TRBJ2-7	.	TGTGCCAGCCGGGACAGACCCTACGAGCAGTACTTC	CASRDRPYEQYF
TRBV19	.	15	TRBJ2-1	.	TGTGCCAGTAGCATAGGGGTAGTCTCCTACAATGAGCAGTTCTTC	CASSIGVVSYNEQFF
TRBV5-1	TRBD2	16	TRBJ2-7	.	TGCGCCAGCACGAACCTCGGGAGGGCCACCTCCTACGAGCAGTACTTC	CASTNLGRATSYEQYF
TRBV6-4	.	16	TRBJ2-4	.	TGTGCCAGCAGTGACGACTCTACCGGGACCCCTGCGGTTCAGTACTTC	CASSDDSTGTPAVQYF
TRBV4-1	.	15	TRBJ2-2	.	TGCGCCAGCAGCCAAGGACCCTTCAGCACCGGGGAGCTGTTTTTT	CASSQGPFSTGELFF
TRBV7-2	.	15	TRBJ2-1	.	TGTGCCAGCAGCTTTCTCGGTCCTCGTTACAATGAGCAGTTCTTC	CASSFLGPRYNEQFF
TRBV12-5	TRBD2	17	TRBJ2-1	.	TGTGCTAGTGGACTACAATCCGGGACTACCAACTACAATGAGCAGTTCTTC	CASGLQSGTTNYNEQFF
TRBV7-2	.	14	TRBJ2-1	once	TGTGCCAGCAGCTTCGGGACTCCCCTCAATGAGCAGTTCTTC	CASSFGTPLNEQFF
TRBV5-1	.	12	TRBJ2-7	.	TGCGCCAGCAGCTTGGATACCTACGAGCAGTACTTC	CASSLDTYEQYF
TRBV9	TRBD1	16	TRBJ2-3	once	TGTGCCAGCAGCCAGCGACAGGGGGCGCTAGCAGATACGCAGTATTTT	CASSQRQGALADTQYF
TRBV7-9	.	13	TRBJ2-1	.	TGTGCCAGTGGACTCTCCTCCTACAATGAGCAGTTCTTC	CASGLSSYNEQFF
TRBV7-9	.	14	TRBJ2-7	.	TGTGCCAGCAGCAGGCCACCGGGGCCCTACGAGCAGTACTTC	CASSRPPGPYEQYF
TRBV4-1	.	16	TRBJ1-1	.	TGCGCCAGCAGTCATGGGTTTATGGCACAGAACACTGAAGCTTTCTTT	CASSHGFMAQNTEAFF
TRBV19	.	13	TRBJ2-1	once	TGTGCCACTCACCGGGACCCCTACAATGAGCAGTTCTTC	CATHRDPYNEQFF
TRBV6-5	.	14	TRBJ1-2	.	TGTGCCAGCAGTTACTTAGGGGGGAGGGGTGGCTACACCTTC	CASSYLGGRGGYTF